This entry features one TCR beta chain sequence. Its binding antigen is unknown. No base quality values were provided; no much bigger clone lies one nucleotide off. CDR1 and CDR2, looked up from the germline V gene, are SGHRS and YFSETQ. The germline V end is reduced by 1 base and the J end by 5 bases; junction bases left unmatched: 12. The CDR3 contains 17 residues, cysteine and phenylalanine counted. Kept here is only the CDR3 DNA, which spans 51 bases and is read in frame from base 1. The sample's time point, from its label and the paper: about 28 days (+/-7) after the second vaccine dose. Because spike-specific TCR depth and breadth did not differ between the two schedules, AZD1222 recipients who got a second dose at roughly 4 weeks were pooled with those who got a second dose at roughly 12 weeks. Vaccinee samples came from UK trials COV001 and COV002, including a single-blind randomized controlled phase 2/3 trial of AZD1222 (ChAdOx1 nCoV-19) in healthy adults. For TCRbeta chain sequencing, PBMC samples from trial participants were taken at day 0 and at day 28 after the second dose.

The CDR3 regions of human TCRbeta chains were subjected to immunosequencing. For the original study's pipeline: Repertoire TCRs were checked for matches against a reference library of SARS-CoV-2-specific TCRs that had been generated using the MIRA antigen-specificity platform. Breadth meant the fraction of unique TCRs that were SARS-CoV-2-associated, whereas depth meant the fraction of total T cells that were SARS-CoV-2-associated. Each spike-specific TCR was assigned to its reactive spike region and to a CD4 or CD8 class using the MIRA data. Log10-transformed breadth and depth values were compared by one-way ANOVA with Sidak's multiple comparisons tests. TCRdb retrieved this table from immuneACCESS and kept in-frame rearrangements only. Not all clones are present; in checked studies, unresolved V genes account for under half, and no reason is known for the remainder. The V and J calls and clone size were taken over from that table, and D and trimming were inferred from the DNA. The sample contains more than 85,000 clones, 80% to 90% of them found a single time. Of the sample, 40% to 55% is held by the ten largest clones.

The source of the sample is a study of T cell responses to AZD1222 COVID-19 vaccine (dated by TCRdb to the early 2020s). The study in broad terms: TCR sequencing covered 230 or so trial participants: some 210 given two doses of AZD1222 and approximately 26 given two doses of MenACWY control vaccine. Trial participants were enrolled into age subgroups of 18-55, 56-69 and 70-plus years, which contained about 160, 30 and 59 TCR-sequenced participants, respectively.

Study-wide conclusions, independent of this receptor: A significant rise in spike-specific TCR breadth and depth was observed after two AZD1222 doses relative to day 0 and relative to MenACWY recipients. Nearly half of unique spike-specific TCRs reportedly recognized epitopes outside regions mutated in the B.1.351 and B.1.1.7 variants. The vaccine-associated CD4 TCRs covered the entire spike protein, and the dominant responses fell in regions 160-218 and 743-854. Because no samples from the day 14 peak response were available, repertoires could be characterized only after the peak T cell response. The 56-69-year group was small, and its depth increase did not reach significance, likely because of low power. Most participants were white British and females outnumbered males, and the authors suggested that clonal diversity may have been underestimated. Conclusions about previously exposed vaccinees were limited because only six AZD1222 recipients were SARS-CoV-2 seropositive at baseline.

The sequence derives from an adult who received the AZD1222 COVID-19 vaccine. This receptor chain uses TRBV5-1 and TRBJ2-1, and 7 bases in between align with TRBD2. Source: peripheral blood, taken 28 days after the second AZD1222 dose. In nucleotide form, the sequence is TGCGCCAGCAGCTTGTGGGGCGGGAGCCGAACTGACAATGAGCAGTTCTTC. This yields the protein CASSLWGGSRTDNEQFF.